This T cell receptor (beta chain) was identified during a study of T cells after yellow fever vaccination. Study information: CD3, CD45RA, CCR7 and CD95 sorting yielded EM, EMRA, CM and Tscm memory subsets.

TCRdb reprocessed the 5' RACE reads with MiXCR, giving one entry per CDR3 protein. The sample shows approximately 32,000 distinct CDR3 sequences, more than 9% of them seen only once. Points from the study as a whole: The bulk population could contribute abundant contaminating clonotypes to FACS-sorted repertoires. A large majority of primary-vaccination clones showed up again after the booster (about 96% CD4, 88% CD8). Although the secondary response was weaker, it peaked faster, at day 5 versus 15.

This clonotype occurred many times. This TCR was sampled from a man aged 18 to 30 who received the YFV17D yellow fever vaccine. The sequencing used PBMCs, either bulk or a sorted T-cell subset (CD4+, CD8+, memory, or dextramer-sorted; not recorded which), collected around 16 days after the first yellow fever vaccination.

In DNA, the CDR3 is TGTGCCAGCAGTTTAGATGGTACAGGGGGCAACGACGAGCAGTACGTC. Protein sequence: CASSLDGTGGNDEQYV. This rearrangement joins TRBV12-3 or TRBV12-4 to TRBJ2-7, with 9 bases that match TRBD1. Unmatched junction bases numbered 9, after V lost 1 base and J lost 5 bases. This CDR3 has 16 amino acids.